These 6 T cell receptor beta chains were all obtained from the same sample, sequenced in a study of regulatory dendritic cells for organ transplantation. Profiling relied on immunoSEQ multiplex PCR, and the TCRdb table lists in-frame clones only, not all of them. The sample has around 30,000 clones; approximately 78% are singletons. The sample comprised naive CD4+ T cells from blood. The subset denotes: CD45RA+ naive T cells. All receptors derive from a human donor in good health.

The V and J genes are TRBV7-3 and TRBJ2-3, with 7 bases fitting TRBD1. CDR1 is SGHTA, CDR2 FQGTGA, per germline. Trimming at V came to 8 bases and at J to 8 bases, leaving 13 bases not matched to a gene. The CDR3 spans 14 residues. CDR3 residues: CASASGEGGATQYF. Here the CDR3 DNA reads TGTGCCAGCGCCTCGGGTGAAGGGGGCGCTACGCAGTATTTT.

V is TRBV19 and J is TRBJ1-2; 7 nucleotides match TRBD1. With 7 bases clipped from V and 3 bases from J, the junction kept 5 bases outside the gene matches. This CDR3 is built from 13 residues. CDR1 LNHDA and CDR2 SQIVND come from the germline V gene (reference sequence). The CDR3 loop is CASTKQGDYGYTF. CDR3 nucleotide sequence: TGTGCCAGTACCAAGCAGGGGGACTATGGCTACACCTTC.

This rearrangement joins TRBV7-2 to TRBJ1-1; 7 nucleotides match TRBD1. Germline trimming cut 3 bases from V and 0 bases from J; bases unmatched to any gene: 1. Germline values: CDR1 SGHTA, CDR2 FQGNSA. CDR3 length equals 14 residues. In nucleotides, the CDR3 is TGTGCCAGCAGCTTTGGGACAGTGAACACTGAAGCTTTCTTT. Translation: CASSFGTVNTEAFF.

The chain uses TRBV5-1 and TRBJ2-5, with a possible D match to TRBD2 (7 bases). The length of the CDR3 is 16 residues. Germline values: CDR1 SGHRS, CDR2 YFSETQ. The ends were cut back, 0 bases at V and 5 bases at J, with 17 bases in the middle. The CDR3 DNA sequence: TGCGCCAGCAGCTTGGAGGGGGGGCCGAAGAGGGAGACCCAGTACTTC. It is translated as CASSLEGGPKRETQYF.

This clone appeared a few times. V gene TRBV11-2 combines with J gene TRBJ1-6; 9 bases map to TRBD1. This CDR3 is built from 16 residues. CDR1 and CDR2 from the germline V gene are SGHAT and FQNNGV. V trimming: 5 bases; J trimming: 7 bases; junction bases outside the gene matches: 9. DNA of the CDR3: TGTGCCAGCAGCCCAGAACAGGGGGCAGGGAATTCACCCCTCCACTTT. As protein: CASSPEQGAGNSPLHF.

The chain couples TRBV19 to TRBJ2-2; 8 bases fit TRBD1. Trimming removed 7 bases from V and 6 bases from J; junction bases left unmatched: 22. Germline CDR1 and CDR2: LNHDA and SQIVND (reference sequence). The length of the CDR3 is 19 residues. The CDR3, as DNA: TGTGCCAGTACTAAATACTCGGGAAGGACAGGGATTGGAGCCGGGGAGCTGTTTTTT. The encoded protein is CASTKYSGRTGIGAGELFF.